The clone carrying this TCR beta chain showed up many times. Its antigen is unidentified. CDR3 length: 15 amino acids. The sample comes from a study of cytotoxic CD8 clonotypes in ibrutinib-treated CLL. Findings of the study overall: Public clonotypes were seen rarely and were contracted or stable on treatment.

Libraries were prepared by immunoSEQ multiplex PCR; TCRdb keeps only in-frame clonotypes and omits some of them. The data hold about 140,000 clones, with more than 75% observed a single time. Sequencing was performed on PBMCs, taken after 36 months of ibrutinib treatment. The sequence was obtained from a human donor with chronic lymphocytic leukemia. The chain links TRBV21-1 to TRBJ1-1; the D call in the table, TRBD1, was not verified against the DNA. TRBV21-1 is classified as a pseudogene. CDR3 sequence: CASSIRQLMNTEAFF. DNA for the CDR3: TGTGCCAGCAGCATCCGACAGCTCATGAACACTGAAGCTTTCTTT.